The 23 T cell receptor beta chains below all came from one sample that was sequenced in a study of blood T cell repertoires in COVID-19. TCRdb's copy holds only in-frame clones and misses some; the assay was immunoSEQ multiplex PCR. This repertoire shows some 58,000 clones, about 75% found once; its top ten account for about 33%. The sample taken for sequencing was peripheral blood. These receptors were obtained from a human donor in a cohort sampled during active COVID-19.

In its sample, this clone was seen a few times. The V and J genes are TRBV7-9 and TRBJ1-2, with 7 bases lining up with TRBD1. CDR3 size: 14 residues. Losses at the gene ends were 5 bases for V and 4 bases for J; bases not matched to a gene: 7. Germline-derived CDR1 and CDR2 are SEHNR and FQNEAQ (reference sequence). The CDR3 nucleotides read TGTGCCAGCAGCGTCGGACAGGTGGGCTATGGCTACACCTTC. Its protein is CASSVGQVGYGYTF.

CDR3 sequence reads: CASSPPSGSGYEQYF. The CDR3 DNA sequence: TGTGCCAGCAGCCCACCTAGCGGGAGTGGGTACGAGCAGTACTTC. The V and J genes are TRBV5-4 and TRBJ2-7; TRBD2 aligns across 10 bases. Germline trimming cut 4 bases from V and 4 bases from J; bases unmatched to any gene: 8. This CDR3 has 15 amino acids. CDR1 and CDR2 from the germline V gene are SGHNT and YYREEE (reference sequence).

Worth noting for this clone: At one end, the junction sequence differs from germline, possibly due to a read error. V gene TRBV7-7 combines with J gene TRBJ1-5; unclear D gene. Germline V gene lookup returns CDR1 SSHAT and CDR2 FNYEAQ (reference sequence). CDR3 length equals 17 residues. The CDR3 region is CASSFNREAFNNQPQHF. The CDR3 DNA follows: TGTGCTAGCAGCTTCAATAGGGAGGCCTTTAACAATCAGCCCCAGCATTTT. The full variable domain, completed using reference TRBV7-7 and TRBJ1-5, is GAGVSQSPRYKVTKRGQDVTLRCDPISSHATLYWYQQALGQGPEFLTYFNYEAQPDKSGLPSDRFSAERPEGSISTLTIQRTEQRDSAMYRCASSFNREAFNNQPQHFGDGTRLSIL.

The genes are TRBV13 and TRBJ2-3; 8 bases align to TRBD1. V was pared by 5 bases and J by 7 bases, with 5 bases of the junction left unmatched. CDR3 size: 13 residues. Germline V gene data show CDR1 as PRHDT and CDR2 as FYEKMQ (reference sequence). The CDR3 loop reads CASSPDRGYTQYF. CDR3 nucleotide sequence: TGTGCCAGCAGCCCCGACAGGGGATATACGCAGTATTTT.

The DNA of the CDR3 is TGTGCCAGCAGTGAGCAGGGCAACTATGGCTACACCTTC. It yields the protein CASSEQGNYGYTF. V and J are TRBV6-2 or TRBV6-3 and TRBJ1-2; tentative D call: TRBD1 (5 bases). The length of the CDR3 is 13 residues. Trimming pared 5 bases from V and 2 bases from J, leaving 9 bases between. From germline, CDR1 is MNHEY and CDR2 SVGEGT.

The genes are TRBV12-5 and TRBJ2-3, with a possible D match to TRBD2 (5 bases). CDR3 length: 16 residues. The V end lost 5 bases, the J end lost 4 bases, and 19 bases lay between the germline ends. In germline, CDR1 is LGHNT, CDR2 FRNRAP. CDR3 nucleotides: TGTGCTAGTGGTCCCACCCGGCGGGTCGCGGCAGATACGCAGTATTTT. Protein product: CASGPTRRVAADTQYF.

V gene TRBV28 combines with J gene TRBJ1-1, with D maybe TRBD1 (5 bases). The germline V gene encodes CDR1 MDHEN and CDR2 SYDVKM. The CDR3 has 12 residues. The germline V and J ends were trimmed by 7 bases and 10 bases, with 16 bases remaining between them. In DNA, the CDR3 is TGTGCCAGCACCCCAGGGTCCCCCGGAGCTTTCTTT. This codes for CASTPGSPGAFF. The full variable domain, its missing parts supplied by reference TRBV28 and TRBJ1-1, is DVKVTQSSRYLVKRTGEKVFLECVQDMDHENMFWYRQDPGLGLRLIYFSYDVKMKEKGDIPEGYSVSREKKERFSLILESASTNQTSMYLCASTPGSPGAFFGQGTRLTVV.

This clone was found once. The rearrangement joins TRBV15 to TRBJ1-3, with D maybe TRBD1 (6 bases). Germline V CDR1 and CDR2: LNHNV, YYDKDF (reference sequence). The germline V and J ends were trimmed by 5 bases and 0 bases, with 11 bases remaining between them. This CDR3 comprises 15 residues. CDR3: CATSRGALSGNTIYF. In DNA form, the CDR3 reads TGTGCCACCAGCCGGGGGGCCCTCTCTGGAAACACCATATATTTT.

The genes are TRBV4-3 and TRBJ1-2, with D maybe TRBD1 (5 bases). The length of the CDR3 is 15 residues. Trimming took off 1 base at V and 4 bases at J, with 13 bases between the two ends. The germline V gene encodes CDR1 LGHNA and CDR2 YSLEER. Written as DNA, the CDR3 is TGCGCCAGCAGCCAAGTGTACGGGGGAAGCTATGGCTACACCTTC. Protein product: CASSQVYGGSYGYTF.

The rearrangement uses TRBV5-6 and TRBJ2-4; D is perhaps TRBD2 (6 bases). The CDR3 runs to 15 residues. Trimming pared 0 bases from V and 3 bases from J, leaving 10 bases between. Germline CDR1 is SGHDT and CDR2 is YYEEEE. CDR3 sequence: CASSLASGDKNIQYF. The DNA of the CDR3 is TGTGCCAGCAGCTTGGCATCGGGAGACAAAAACATTCAGTACTTC.

V is TRBV3-1 (or the pseudogene TRBV3-2) and J is TRBJ2-6; the D gene is possibly TRBD2 (5 bases). The CDR3 length is 17 residues. Germline CDR1 and CDR2: LGHDT and YNNKEL (reference sequence). The V and J ends lost 4 bases and 0 bases respectively, with 13 bases between them. CDR3 in DNA: TGTGCCAGCAGCCCCGGGGTAACACACTCTGGGGCCAACGTCCTGACTTTC. Its protein is CASSPGVTHSGANVLTF.

This clone appeared once. This chain joins TRBV11-2 and TRBJ1-1; 9 nucleotides align to TRBD1. The V and J ends lost 0 bases and 8 bases, in that order; junction bases with no gene match: 7. This CDR3 contains 15 residues. From germline, CDR1 is SGHAT and CDR2 FQNNGV. CDR3 coding DNA: TGTGCCAGCAGCTTAGAACCAGACAGGGGGTTCGAAGCTTTCTTT. This translates into CASSLEPDRGFEAFF.

The gene calls are TRBV10-3 and TRBJ2-7, with a tentative D call TRBD1 (7 bases). The CDR3 runs 14 residues. Germline V gene lookup returns CDR1 ENHRY and CDR2 SYGVKD. V dropped 6 bases and J dropped 3 bases, with 15 bases sitting between them. CDR3 DNA sequence: TGTGCCATCAGGTTGGGGGGACAGAACTACGAGCAGTACTTC. Protein: CAIRLGGQNYEQYF.

The CDR3: CASSVAVMQRNTGELFF. Written as DNA, the CDR3 is TGTGCCAGCAGCGTAGCCGTGATGCAGCGAAACACCGGGGAGCTGTTTTTT. The chain is built from TRBV9 and TRBJ2-2; D uncertain. The V end lost 0 bases, the J end lost 2 bases, and 14 bases lay between the germline ends. Per the germline V gene, CDR1 is SGDLS and CDR2 is YYNGEE. The length of the CDR3 is 17 residues. The full variable domain, completed using reference TRBV9 and TRBJ2-2, is DSGVTQTPKHLITATGQRVTLRCSPRSGDLSVYWYQQSLDQGLQFLIQYYNGEERAKGNILERFSAQQFPDLHSELNLSSLELGDSALYFCASSVAVMQRNTGELFFGEGSRLTVL.

The chain has TRBV6-1 and TRBJ2-7; the match to TRBD2 covers 13 bases. The CDR3 sequence is 19 residues long. V dropped 4 bases and J dropped 5; count of bases not matched to a gene: 17. Germline loops: CDR1 MNHNS, CDR2 SASEGT. CDR3 region: CASSATFPSRTSGSHEQYF. CDR3 nucleotides: TGTGCCAGCAGTGCGACCTTTCCCTCGAGGACTAGCGGGAGTCACGAGCAGTACTTC.

The V and J genes are TRBV28 and TRBJ2-5, with D perhaps matching TRBD1 (5 bases). The CDR3 totals 14 residues. Germline CDR1 is MDHEN and CDR2 is SYDVKM. V was clipped by 5 bases and J by 5 bases, with 15 bases between them. The CDR3 DNA follows: TGTGCCAGCAGTCTCTCACAGGTTAGGGAGACCCAGTACTTC. Its translation is CASSLSQVRETQYF.

This chain connects TRBV7-9 to TRBJ2-7; TRBD1 aligns across 8 bases. Germline V lookup: CDR1 SEHNR, CDR2 FQNEAQ (reference sequence). V shed 5 bases, J shed 5 bases, and the junction held 11 bases outside the gene matches. This CDR3 is 15 amino acids long. CDR3 residues: CASSPRRAGGDEQYF. CDR3 nucleotide sequence: TGTGCCAGCAGCCCAAGGAGGGCAGGGGGCGACGAGCAGTACTTC.

The rearrangement links TRBV3-1 (or the pseudogene TRBV3-2) to TRBJ2-7; the D is unclear. The CDR3 runs to 16 residues. Trimming cost V 0 bases and J 3 bases, with 15 bases left between them. Germline CDR1 reads LGHDT; CDR2 reads YNNKEL (reference sequence). CDR3 protein: CASSQDMAGLLYEQYF. The DNA of the CDR3 is TGTGCCAGCAGCCAAGATATGGCAGGTTTACTCTACGAGCAGTACTTC.

The chain has TRBV14 and TRBJ2-7; D possibly corresponds to TRBD2 (6 bases). The CDR3 is 12 amino acids. The germline gives CDR1 SGHDN, CDR2 FVKESK. V was shortened by 4 bases and J by 3 bases, with 7 bases between the two germline ends. The CDR3 spells CASSLGGYEQYF. The CDR3 region has the DNA TGTGCCAGCAGCCTGGGAGGCTACGAGCAGTACTTC. The full variable domain, in which reference TRBV14 and TRBJ2-7 provide the parts outside the CDR3, is EAGVTQFPSHSVIEKGQTVTLRCDPISGHDNLYWYRRVMGKEIKFLLHFVKESKQDESGMPNNRFLAERTGGTYSTLKVQPAELEDSGVYFCASSLGGYEQYFGPGTRLTVT.

The genes are TRBV11-2 and TRBJ1-2; D unresolved. CDR1 is SGHAT, CDR2 FQNNGV, per germline. The ends were cut back, 4 bases at V and 1 base at J, with 10 bases in the middle. The CDR3 is 14 amino acids. The CDR3 loop is CASSSTGNNYGYTF. For the CDR3, the DNA is TGTGCCAGCAGCTCGACGGGGAATAACTATGGCTACACCTTC.

The CDR3: CASSWMRRPAETQYF. Written as DNA, the CDR3 is TGTGCCAGCAGCTGGATGCGGCGCCCAGCGGAGACCCAGTACTTC. This rearrangement joins TRBV7-2 to TRBJ2-5; no firm D call. This CDR3 has 15 residues. Germline CDR1 is SGHTA and CDR2 is FQGNSA. V lost 4 bases to trimming and J lost 5 bases, with 17 bases between them.

This clone was detected only a few times. The rearrangement uses TRBV14 and TRBJ2-2, with TRBD1 matching over 7 bases. Germline V gene data show CDR1 as SGHDN and CDR2 as FVKESK. The junction had 7 bases not matched to a gene; V was cut back by 1 base and J by 5 bases. The CDR3 spans 16 residues. The chain's CDR3 is CASSQVGKGATGELFF. DNA for the CDR3: TGTGCCAGCAGCCAAGTGGGGAAGGGGGCGACCGGGGAGCTGTTTTTT.

The chain couples TRBV10-2 to TRBJ1-6; 7 bases agree with TRBD1. Germline V gene lookup returns CDR1 WSHSY and CDR2 SAAADI. The V segment lost 2 bases and the J segment 2 bases; nucleotides outside the gene matches: 3. The CDR3 has 16 residues. The CDR3 bases are TGCGCCAGCAGTGAGGATACAGGGGCCTATAATTCACCCCTCCACTTT. Translation: CASSEDTGAYNSPLHF.